A single sample gave rise to the 32 T cell receptor beta chains below, sequenced in a study of T cells in Graves' hyperthyroidism and ophthalmopathy. Amplification of TCR beta CDR3 regions used RNA as the template. Primed by the HTBI set, a first-round RT-PCR was run on the TCR CDR3. TCRdb reanalysed the multiplex PCR reads using MiXCR and keeps one entry per CDR3 protein. The data show about 740,000 distinct CDR3 sequences, around 15% seen once. Sequenced: blood. Receptor source: a woman under 30 with Graves' hyperthyroidism.

This clonotype was recorded a few times. The CDR3 here is CASSQEDAGHSQETQYF. CDR3 nucleotides: TGTGCCAGCAGCCAAGAAGACGCGGGACACTCACAAGAGACCCAGTACTTC. The rearrangement links TRBV14 to TRBJ2-5, with D tentatively TRBD1 or TRBD2 (6 bases each). CDR1 SGHDN and CDR2 FVKESK come from the germline V gene. V dropped 0 bases and J dropped 2 bases, with 16 bases sitting between them. This CDR3 has 17 residues.

This clonotype was observed many times. The chain carries TRBV15 and TRBJ2-1, with a weak D call TRBD2 (6 bases). V shed 4 bases and J shed 5 bases, with 27 bases lying between them. The germline gives CDR1 LNHNV, CDR2 YYDKDF (reference sequence). The length of the CDR3 is 19 residues. The CDR3 loop reads CATSTSGSVGESPHNEQFF. CDR3 in DNA: TGTGCCACCAGCACCAGCGGGTCCGTCGGAGAGTCGCCCCACAATGAGCAGTTCTTC.

This clonotype was detected ten times or more. V gene TRBV12-3 or TRBV12-4 combines with J gene TRBJ1-4, with D uncertain. The CDR3 runs to 11 residues. Trimming left V 6 bases short and J 8 bases short, with 7 bases between. The DNA for the CDR3 is TGTGCCAGCAGGACCGGGGAAAAACTGTTTTTT. It translates to CASRTGEKLFF.

The J gene is TRBJ1-5, the V gene TRBV30; maybe TRBD1 (5 bases). Trimming shortened V by 4 bases and J by 4 bases, and 20 bases separated the two germline ends. This CDR3 has 16 residues. Germline lookup yields CDR1 GTSNPN and CDR2 SVGIG (reference sequence). The chain's CDR3 is CAWNPGPLKGNQPQHF. CDR3 coding DNA: TGTGCCTGGAACCCCGGGCCTCTCAAGGGGAATCAGCCCCAGCATTTT.

About this clonotype: This may stem from a read error, because a much larger clone lies one nucleotide away. V usage is TRBV3-1 and J usage is TRBJ1-3; 7 bases are a match to TRBD1. Germline CDR1 is LGHDT and CDR2 is YNNKEL (reference sequence). The CDR3 runs to 16 residues. The V and J ends lost 0 bases and 4 bases, in that order; junction bases with no gene match: 6. The DNA for the CDR3 is TGTGCCAGCAGCCAAGAGTTAGGGGGCGCCGGAAACACCATATATTTT. The encoded protein is CASSQELGGAGNTIYF.

There are many counts of this clonotype. The chain employs TRBV7-2 and TRBJ2-3, with TRBD2 as a possible D gene (5 bases). The germline V gene encodes CDR1 SGHTA and CDR2 FQGNSA. The ends were cut back, 1 base at V and 1 base at J, with 12 bases in the middle. This CDR3 contains 16 residues. The CDR3 is CASSLEGVGGTDTQYF. CDR3 DNA sequence: TGTGCCAGCAGCTTAGAGGGAGTGGGTGGCACAGATACGCAGTATTTT.

Many counts were recorded for this clonotype. The chain has TRBV3-1 and TRBJ2-1; TRBD2 aligns across 7 bases. V gave up 5 bases and J gave up 7 bases; unmatched junction bases: 5. The CDR3 extends over 13 amino acids. Germline V gene lookup returns CDR1 LGHDT and CDR2 YNNKEL (reference sequence). This CDR3 is CASSARTSNEQFF. As DNA, the CDR3 is TGTGCCAGCAGCGCCCGGACTAGTAATGAGCAGTTCTTC.

This clonotype was seen at least ten times. This chain uses TRBV7-9 with TRBJ2-5, with a weak D call TRBD2 (5 bases). The CDR3 has 15 amino acids. CDR1 and CDR2 (germline): SEHNR, FQNEAQ (reference sequence). V was shortened by 1 base and J by 6 bases, with 15 bases between the two germline ends. The CDR3 reads CASSLVDSSGKTQYF. The CDR3 DNA is TGTGCCAGCAGCTTAGTGGACTCTTCTGGAAAGACCCAGTACTTC.

The J gene is TRBJ2-7, the V gene TRBV20-1, with a tentative D call TRBD2 (7 bases). The V gene's germline CDR1 is DFQATT and CDR2 SNEGSKA (reference sequence). V was shortened by 6 bases and J by 0 bases, with 15 bases between the two germline ends. CDR3 length equals 14 residues. The CDR3 DNA follows: TGCAGTGCAAAGGGGGGGAGGAGCTCCTACGAGCAGTACTTC. Its protein is CSAKGGRSSYEQYF.

This clonotype has a count of ten or more. The chain combines TRBV12-3 or TRBV12-4 with TRBJ2-3; the D gene is possibly TRBD2 (5 bases). The CDR3 runs to 17 residues. The germline V and J ends were trimmed by 9 bases and 0 bases, with 22 bases remaining between them. The DNA for the CDR3 is TGTGCCAGTGGCTCGGGCCCGGGAAAACTTAGCACAGATACGCAGTATTTT. It specifies CASGSGPGKLSTDTQYF.

Notes on this clonotype: At one boundary the junction diverges from the germline segment, which might be a read error. The gene calls are TRBV11-1 and TRBJ2-7; D perhaps matches TRBD1 (7 bases). The germline CDR1 and CDR2 sequences are SGHAT and FQDESV (reference sequence). There are 15 residues in the CDR3. The CDR3, as DNA: TGCGCCAGCAGCCAAAGTCGCGGGACAGACTACGAGCAGTACTTC. Protein product: CASSQSRGTDYEQYF.

This clonotype showed up just a few times. This sequence joins TRBV5-6 and TRBJ1-1, with D tentatively TRBD1 (5 bases). The CDR3 consists of 15 residues. Germline CDR1 and CDR2: SGHDT and YYEEEE. The V gene lost 0 bases and the J gene lost 1 base, with 10 bases spanning the gap. As DNA, the CDR3 is TGTGCCAGCAGCTTGGCCGCCAGGGAGAACACTGAAGCTTTCTTT. It codes for CASSLAARENTEAFF.

This clonotype came up a few times. This sequence joins TRBV4-1 and TRBJ2-3; 13 bases align to TRBD2. The V gene's germline CDR1 is MGHRA and CDR2 YSYEKL. The length of the CDR3 is 15 residues. J gave up 8 bases and V 0 bases, and 2 bases lay outside the gene matches. The CDR3 loop reads CASSQETSGRGTQYF. The DNA for the CDR3 is TGCGCCAGCAGCCAAGAAACTAGCGGGAGGGGTACGCAGTATTTT.

This clonotype has ten or more counts. This chain uses TRBV7-9 with TRBJ1-2; 10 positions match TRBD1. The germline V gene encodes CDR1 SEHNR and CDR2 FQNEAQ (reference sequence). The length of the CDR3 is 17 residues. V shed 5 bases, J shed 6 bases, and the junction held 15 bases outside the gene matches. CDR3 sequence: CASSPRSRDRGVNGYTF. The DNA of the CDR3 is TGTGCCAGCAGCCCGAGATCCCGGGACAGGGGTGTGAATGGCTACACCTTC.

This clonotype was counted ten times or more. This rearrangement joins TRBV12-3 or TRBV12-4 to TRBJ2-7, with TRBD1 matching 10 bases. The J segment lost 2 bases and the V segment lost 6 bases, leaving 7 bases of the junction unmatched. CDR3 length: 15 amino acids. The DNA of the CDR3 is TGTGCCAGCAGCCTCGGGACAGGGGAACCCTACGAGCAGTACTTC. It encodes CASSLGTGEPYEQYF.

The DNA for the CDR3 is TGTGCCAGCAGTGAATTGTGGGATCCGTTCTTC. It encodes CASSELWDPFF. V and J are TRBV2 and TRBJ2-1; D is unresolved. Germline V lookup: CDR1 SNHLY, CDR2 FYNNEI. The length of the CDR3 is 11 residues. V was pared by 2 bases and J by 15 bases, with 11 bases between.

The chain couples TRBV27 to TRBJ1-5; D is undetermined. CDR3 length equals 15 residues. CDR1 and CDR2 (germline): MNHEY, SMNVEV (reference sequence). The V end was cut by 3 bases, the J end by 1 base, with 10 bases between. CDR3 region: CASSFYLDSNQPQHF. For the CDR3, the DNA is TGTGCCAGCAGTTTCTACTTGGACAGCAATCAGCCCCAGCATTTT.

The V call is TRBV24-1, the J call TRBJ2-5; D possibly uses TRBD1 or TRBD2 (6 bases each). With 1 base removed from V and 2 bases from J, the gap between germline ends came to 10 bases. This CDR3 region has 15 residues. Germline V gene data show CDR1 as KGHDR and CDR2 as SFDVKD. CDR3 in DNA: TGTGCCACCAGTGATTTCCGGGGGCTACAAGAGACCCAGTACTTC. It specifies CATSDFRGLQETQYF.

This clonotype came up a few times. The chain combines TRBV24-1 with TRBJ2-1, with D unresolved. The CDR3 is made up of 12 amino acids. Trimming cost V 0 bases and J 8 bases, with 4 bases left between them. The germline V gene encodes CDR1 KGHDR and CDR2 SFDVKD. The CDR3: CATSDLMYEQFF. The CDR3 region has the DNA TGTGCCACCAGTGATTTGATGTATGAGCAGTTCTTC.

This clonotype has just a few counts. V gene TRBV9 combines with J gene TRBJ2-7; tentative D call: TRBD1 (5 bases). The V gene's germline CDR1 is SGDLS and CDR2 YYNGEE. Trimming left V 3 bases short and J 7 bases short, with 11 bases between. This CDR3 has 12 residues. The CDR3 region has the DNA TGTGCCAGCAGCGCCGACAGCCAGGAGCAGTACTTC. Amino acids: CASSADSQEQYF.

With regard to this clonotype: A much larger clone is a single base away; this may be a read error. CDR3 DNA: TGTGCCAGCAGTTACCCGGACAGGGTAACCCCCGGCGAGCAGTACTTC. This translates into CASSYPDRVTPGEQYF. The chain recombines TRBV6-9 with TRBJ2-7; 8 bases are shared with TRBD1. The J segment lost 6 bases and the V segment lost 3 bases, leaving 13 bases of the junction unmatched. The CDR3 covers 16 residues. The germline gives CDR1 MNHGY, CDR2 SVAAGI.

This clonotype was detected a few times. It may be a read error: a sequence one base away is much more abundant. V and J are TRBV20-1 and TRBJ2-7; D perhaps matches TRBD2 (5 bases). Deletions cut 3 bases from V and 9 bases from J, with 21 bases between. This CDR3 comprises 14 residues. Germline V gene lookup returns CDR1 DFQATT and CDR2 SNEGSKA (reference sequence). The CDR3, as DNA: TGCAGTGCTAGCCCCCAACGAGGGTCCCCCGGGCAGTACTTC. This gives the protein CSASPQRGSPGQYF.

The V and J genes are TRBV28 and TRBJ2-7; TRBD1 agrees at 9 bases. After removal of 5 bases from V and 4 bases from J, the junction contained 9 bases not matched to a gene. The CDR3 covers 15 residues. Looked up from germline, CDR1 is MDHEN and CDR2 is SYDVKM. CDR3 bases: TGTGCCAGCAGTCGTACGACAGGGGGATATTACGAGCAGTACTTC. Its translation: CASSRTTGGYYEQYF.

The rearrangement links TRBV5-6 to TRBJ2-7; D may correspond to TRBD1 or TRBD2 (6 bases each). This CDR3 region has 13 residues. Trimming took 4 bases from V and 6 from J, leaving 14 bases between them. Germline CDR1 is SGHDT and CDR2 is YYEEEE. The CDR3 here is CASSPGASSEQYF. In DNA, the CDR3 is TGTGCCAGCAGCCCGGGGGCCTCTAGCGAGCAGTACTTC.

This clonotype was picked up many times. The chain links TRBV6-1 to TRBJ2-3; D is undetermined. From germline, CDR1 is MNHNS and CDR2 SASEGT. Trimming took 5 bases from V and 0 from J, leaving 12 bases between them. This CDR3 is built from 15 residues. The CDR3 DNA sequence: TGTGCCAGCAGTTCCACCGGGCTAAGCACAGATACGCAGTATTTT. Its translation is CASSSTGLSTDTQYF.

This chain uses TRBV5-5 with TRBJ2-4, with 7 bases that match TRBD1. With V trimmed by 4 bases and J by 6 bases, 4 bases remained unmatched. CDR1 and CDR2 (germline): SGHKS, YYEKEE (reference sequence). The CDR3 covers 13 residues. CDR3 DNA sequence: TGTGCCAGCAGCCCGGACAGGCTAAACATTCAGTACTTC. Translating gives CASSPDRLNIQYF.

This clonotype was counted at least ten times. The V gene is TRBV12-3 or TRBV12-4, the J gene TRBJ2-5; TRBD1 is a possible D gene (6 bases). This CDR3 contains 13 residues. V lost 6 bases, J lost 5 bases, and 13 bases lay in between. CDR3 DNA sequence: TGTGCCAGCAGGGGGGACATCGAGGAGACCCAGTACTTC. Its translation: CASRGDIEETQYF.

J is TRBJ2-1 and V is TRBV10-3; TRBD1 matches at 11 bases. CDR1 is ENHRY, CDR2 SYGVKD, per germline. CDR3 size: 15 residues. The V segment lost 11 bases and the J segment 8 bases; nucleotides outside the gene matches: 14. CDR3 amino acids: CASTAGTGGFYEQFF. The CDR3, as DNA: TGTGCCTCCACAGCCGGGACAGGGGGATTCTATGAGCAGTTCTTC.

The genes are TRBV19 and TRBJ2-7, with TRBD2 matching over 10 bases. V was clipped by 5 bases and J by 5 bases; unmatched bases: 6. CDR1 LNHDA and CDR2 SQIVND come from the germline V gene (reference sequence). The CDR3 has 14 amino acids. The CDR3, as DNA: TGTGCCAGTAGTGCAACCGGGACTAGCGACGAGCAGTACTTC. It codes for CASSATGTSDEQYF. Full variable domain (remainder filled in from reference TRBV19 and TRBJ2-7): DGGITQSPKYLFRKEGQNVTLSCEQNLNHDAMYWYRQDPGQGLRLIYYSQIVNDFQKGDIAEGYSVSREKKESFPLTVTSAQKNPTAFYLCASSATGTSDEQYFGPGTRLTVT.

Ten or more counts support this clonotype. The CDR3 nucleotides read TGCGCCAGCAGCCAAGGCTCCCAGACCACCGGGGAGCTGTTTTTT. As protein: CASSQGSQTTGELFF. The rearrangement joins TRBV4-3 to TRBJ2-2; D ambiguous. The CDR3 loop spans 15 amino acids. Germline CDR1 reads LGHNA; CDR2 reads YSLEER. V was trimmed by 1 base and J by 4 bases, leaving 10 bases between them.

The chain uses TRBV4-1 and TRBJ2-1; a possible D gene is TRBD1 (6 bases). The V gene's germline CDR1 is MGHRA and CDR2 YSYEKL. Trimming pared 4 bases from V and 4 bases from J, leaving 17 bases between. The CDR3 is 16 amino acids. The DNA for the CDR3 is TGCGCCAGCAGCCGGGCGGTGGGACAAACTTACAATGAGCAGTTCTTC. Translating it yields CASSRAVGQTYNEQFF.

This clonotype came up a few times. The chain couples TRBV6-1 to TRBJ1-5, with TRBD1 matching over 7 bases. The CDR3 covers 16 residues. CDR1 and CDR2 from the germline V gene are MNHNS and SASEGT. Trimming cost V 5 bases and J 0 bases; bases outside gene matches: 7. CDR3 DNA: TGTGCCAGCAGTAAAGGGACAGTCGATAGCAATCAGCCCCAGCATTTT. This encodes CASSKGTVDSNQPQHF.